The following is a TCR beta chain sequence with its context. What it binds is not known. TCR beta VDJ and CDR3 profiling used genomic DNA as template. TCRdb reanalysed the reads using MiXCR and keeps one entry per CDR3 protein. The sample has tens of thousands of distinct CDR3 sequences; approximately 45% are singletons. The CDR3 runs to 14 residues. CDR1 and CDR2 (germline): SGHKS, YYEKEE (reference sequence). The J segment lost 5 bases and the V segment lost 0 bases, leaving 3 bases of the junction unmatched. This specimen belongs to a study of CD8+CD57+ T cells in acquired aplastic anemia. In the study overall: Sorted cells (CD4+ and CD8+) yielded DNA amounts that averaged around 3.5 ug. The study, taken as a whole, reports: With respect to CD8+ Simpson's diversity, patients and controls did not differ significantly.

The sample comprised sorted CD4+, CD8+, or CD8+CD57+ T cells (not recorded which) from PBMCs. The J gene is TRBJ2-7, the V gene TRBV5-5; the match to TRBD1 covers 9 bases. The TCR sequence derives from a human donor in good health, serving as a control. DNA of the CDR3: TGTGCCAGCAGCTTGGAACAGGGGGCGCACGAGCAGTACTTC. Protein: CASSLEQGAHEQYF. Looking up the rest from reference TRBV5-5 and TRBJ2-7 gives the full variable domain: DAGVTQSPTHLIKTRGQQVTLRCSPISGHKSVSWYQQVLGQGPQFIFQYYEKEERGRGNFPDRFSARQFPNYSSELNVNALLLGDSALYLCASSLEQGAHEQYFGPGTRLTVT.